The 30 T cell receptor beta chains below all came from one sample that was sequenced in a study of cytomegalovirus exposure and HLA in healthy donors. 13 Jbeta primers and 60 Vbeta primers were used for the PCR. Some clones are missing from TCRdb's copy, which holds only in-frame ones; the method was immunoSEQ multiplex PCR. The sample contains around 80,000 clones, approximately 60% of which appear only once. Sequenced input: PBMCs. The receptor source for this set is a male donor in good health and CMV-seropositive.

The gene calls are TRBV5-1 and TRBJ2-5; possibly TRBD1 for D (7 bases). Trimming cost V 5 bases and J 2 bases, with 16 bases left between them. This CDR3 has 15 amino acids. The germline V gene has CDR1 SGHRS and CDR2 YFSETQ. This CDR3 is CASREAGQSQETQYF. The DNA for the CDR3 is TGCGCCAGCAGAGAGGCGGGACAGTCACAAGAGACCCAGTACTTC.

This clone has a handful of counts. The same CDR3 can be traced to other DNA sequences in this sample. The chain combines TRBV28 with TRBJ1-1, with TRBD1 identical over 7 bases. Per the germline V gene, CDR1 is MDHEN and CDR2 is SYDVKM. The CDR3 runs 14 residues. V gave up 4 bases and J gave up 4 bases; unmatched junction bases: 6. The CDR3 DNA is TGTGCCAGCAGTTCGTACAGGGGTGGCACTGAAGCTTTCTTT. As protein: CASSSYRGGTEAFF.

This clone occurred a few times. The J gene is TRBJ2-3, the V gene TRBV30; 8 bases line up with TRBD2. Germline V gene sequence: CDR1 GTSNPN, CDR2 SVGIG (reference sequence). J gave up 4 bases and V 1 base, and 10 bases lay outside the gene matches. This CDR3 has 16 residues. CDR3 sequence (DNA): TGTGCCTGGAGTGGAATCGCTCTAGCGGGCTCAGATACGCAGTATTTT. Translated, it gives CAWSGIALAGSDTQYF.

The rearrangement joins TRBV4-1 to TRBJ2-7; no firm D call. The CDR3 consists of 15 residues. V was shortened by 0 bases and J by 1 base, with 10 bases between the two germline ends. Looked up from germline, CDR1 is MGHRA and CDR2 is YSYEKL. CDR3 loop: CASSQEHLQSYEQYF. The CDR3 bases are TGCGCCAGCAGCCAAGAGCACCTCCAGTCCTACGAGCAGTACTTC.

This clone was detected only a few times. The chain links TRBV10-3 to TRBJ2-1; D uncertain. The CDR3 has 13 residues. The germline V gene encodes CDR1 ENHRY and CDR2 SYGVKD. Between the trimmed V and J ends, which lost 11 bases and 0 bases, there was a span of 11 bases. The DNA for the CDR3 is TGTGCCGCTACCGAGAGCTCCTACAATGAGCAGTTCTTC. Residues: CAATESSYNEQFF.

The rearrangement uses TRBV27 and TRBJ2-7, with 7 bases lining up with TRBD2. Germline-derived CDR1 and CDR2 are MNHEY and SMNVEV (reference sequence). The CDR3 runs 12 residues. With 8 bases clipped from V and 0 bases from J, the junction kept 1 base outside the gene matches. The CDR3 DNA is TGTGCCAGCTGGGGGGGCTCCTACGAGCAGTACTTC. The encoded protein is CASWGGSYEQYF.

The V gene is TRBV7-3, the J gene TRBJ2-2, with 8 positions matching TRBD1. Germline trimming cut 6 bases from V and 3 bases from J; bases unmatched to any gene: 3. The CDR3 contains 14 residues. Per germline, CDR1 SGHTA and CDR2 FQGTGA. CDR3 DNA: TGTGCCAGCAGGCCGACAGGGGACACCGGGGAGCTGTTTTTT. It yields the protein CASRPTGDTGELFF.

The chain couples TRBV6-5 to TRBJ2-7, with 9 bases that match TRBD1. Per the germline V gene, CDR1 is MNHEY and CDR2 is SVGAGI. J lost 2 bases, V lost 7 bases, and 6 bases had no gene match. The CDR3 contains 14 residues. The CDR3 loop reads CASIPRQGAYEQYF. The CDR3 DNA reads TGTGCCAGCATCCCTAGACAGGGGGCCTACGAGCAGTACTTC.

The rearrangement uses TRBV28 and TRBJ2-3, with 8 bases matching TRBD1. The CDR3 contains 16 residues. Germline V gives CDR1 MDHEN, CDR2 SYDVKM. Germline trimming cut 3 bases from V and 2 bases from J; bases unmatched to any gene: 7. The CDR3 DNA reads as TGTGCCAGCAGTTTGAGTCAGGGGGCTTACACAGATACGCAGTATTTT. It codes for CASSLSQGAYTDTQYF.

This chain links TRBV9 with TRBJ2-1, with D possibly being TRBD2 (6 bases). Germline V gene lookup returns CDR1 SGDLS and CDR2 YYNGEE. This CDR3 contains 15 residues. V was shortened by 0 bases and J by 4 bases, with 11 bases between the two germline ends. The CDR3 nucleotides read TGTGCCAGCAGCGTAGTTCCGGGAGTTTACAATGAGCAGTTCTTC. It codes for CASSVVPGVYNEQFF. Supplemented by reference TRBV9 and TRBJ2-1, the full variable domain reads DSGVTQTPKHLITATGQRVTLRCSPRSGDLSVYWYQQSLDQGLQFLIQYYNGEERAKGNILERFSAQQFPDLHSELNLSSLELGDSALYFCASSVVPGVYNEQFFGPGTRLTVL.

This clone showed up just once. The chain recombines TRBV19 with TRBJ2-1, with D perhaps matching TRBD1 (5 bases). Trimming stripped 5 bases from V and 0 bases from J, with 17 bases between. The CDR3 contains 17 residues. Germline CDR1 LNHDA, CDR2 SQIVND (reference sequence). The DNA for the CDR3 is TGTGCCAGTAGTCCTTTCCAAAGGGGTAGCTCCTACAATGAGCAGTTCTTC. It is translated as CASSPFQRGSSYNEQFF.

The chain recombines TRBV5-3 with TRBJ2-5; D is perhaps TRBD2 (5 bases). TRBV5-3 is placed among ORFs of uncertain function. V lost 7 bases to trimming and J lost 5 bases, with 15 bases between them. This CDR3 region has 13 residues. The CDR3, as DNA: TGTGCCAGACTCCGACCAACTAGGGAGACCCAGTACTTC. This sequence encodes CARLRPTRETQYF.

V is TRBV28 and J is TRBJ2-7; 7 positions agree with TRBD2. CDR3 length equals 15 residues. V was clipped by 1 base and J by 0 bases; unmatched bases: 3. CDR1 is MDHEN and CDR2 is SYDVKM in the germline V gene. This CDR3 reads CASSLSSSGSYEQYF. The CDR3 region has the DNA TGTGCCAGCAGTTTATCTTCTAGCGGCTCCTACGAGCAGTACTTC.

The chain links TRBV5-8 to TRBJ1-2; D uncertain. The CDR3 consists of 13 residues. CDR1 is SGHTS and CDR2 is YDEGEE in the germline V gene. V lost 0 bases, J lost 8 bases, and 11 bases lay in between. The CDR3 here is CASSLAGRGGYTF. The CDR3 nucleotides read TGTGCCAGCAGCTTGGCCGGGAGAGGCGGCTACACCTTC.

The V and J genes are TRBV9 and TRBJ2-7; a possible D gene is TRBD2 (6 bases). The CDR3 has 15 residues. CDR1 is SGDLS, CDR2 YYNGEE, per germline. V lost 4 bases to trimming and J lost 3 bases, with 17 bases between them. In nucleotides, the CDR3 is TGTGCCAGCAGCCCCTTTCCGGGGGATGACTACGAGCAGTACTTC. Its translation is CASSPFPGDDYEQYF.

The rearrangement uses TRBV19 and TRBJ1-1, with TRBD1 identical over 9 bases. Germline assignment: CDR1 LNHDA and CDR2 SQIVND (reference sequence). The CDR3 is 14 amino acids. The ends lost 5 bases at V and 4 bases at J; junction bases unmatched: 5. The CDR3 reads CASSATGGFTEAFF. As DNA, the CDR3 is TGTGCCAGTAGTGCCACAGGGGGCTTCACTGAAGCTTTCTTT.

The chain recombines TRBV10-3 with TRBJ2-2; 11 nucleotides align to TRBD2. The CDR3 loop spans 14 amino acids. Germline CDR1 and CDR2: ENHRY and SYGVKD. Trimming cost V 4 bases and J 6 bases; bases outside gene matches: 1. As DNA, the CDR3 is TGTGCCATCAGTGTAGCGGGAGGGTCCGGGGAGCTGTTTTTT. Translated, it gives CAISVAGGSGELFF.

The chain uses TRBV9 and TRBJ2-3; maybe TRBD1 (6 bases). Trimming pared 3 bases from V and 0 bases from J, leaving 11 bases between. The length of the CDR3 is 15 residues. The V gene's germline CDR1 is SGDLS and CDR2 YYNGEE. The CDR3 bases are TGTGCCAGCAGCGACAGGGAAGGGAGCACAGATACGCAGTATTTT. This sequence encodes CASSDREGSTDTQYF.

J is TRBJ2-5 and V is TRBV7-8, with 10 bases that match TRBD1. This CDR3 contains 16 residues. V lost 0 bases and J lost 3; bases outside the gene matches: 4. Germline lookup yields CDR1 SGHVS and CDR2 FQNEAQ. In nucleotides, the CDR3 is TGTGCCAGCAGCTTAGCGCCAGGACAGGGGGAAGAGACCCAGTACTTC. This sequence encodes CASSLAPGQGEETQYF.

The rearrangement uses TRBV7-9 and TRBJ1-6, with 9 bases lining up with TRBD1. This CDR3 contains 16 residues. Trimming removed 4 bases from V and 5 bases from J; junction bases left unmatched: 6. From germline, CDR1 is SEHNR and CDR2 FQNEAQ (reference sequence). The CDR3 loop reads CASSSSDRGDNSPLHF. The CDR3 region has the DNA TGTGCCAGCAGCTCCAGTGACAGGGGGGATAATTCACCCCTCCACTTT.

This chain links TRBV25-1 with TRBJ1-3, with 7 nucleotides matching TRBD1. CDR1 is MGHDK and CDR2 is SYGVNS in the germline V gene. V trimming: 8 bases; J trimming: 0 bases; junction bases outside the gene matches: 10. The CDR3 sequence is 16 residues long. CDR3 bases: TGTGCCAGCGGTGCCAAGACAGGGCCCTCTGGAAACACCATATATTTT. Translation gives CASGAKTGPSGNTIYF.

This clone was seen a few times. This chain uses TRBV6-5 with TRBJ1-1; 8 bases map to TRBD1. The CDR3 runs 15 residues. Trimming cost V 4 bases and J 1 base; bases outside gene matches: 5. The germline V gene has CDR1 MNHEY and CDR2 SVGAGI. The CDR3 region is CASSFTGGRNTEAFF. The CDR3 DNA reads TGTGCCAGCAGTTTCACAGGGGGAAGGAACACTGAAGCTTTCTTT.

The chain couples TRBV6-6 to TRBJ2-5; TRBD1 agrees at 8 bases. Germline-derived CDR1 and CDR2 are MNHNY and SVGAGI (reference sequence). The junction had 3 bases not matched to a gene; V was cut back by 2 bases and J by 4 bases. CDR3 length equals 14 residues. This CDR3 reads CASSYQGALETQYF. CDR3 in DNA: TGTGCCAGCAGTTACCAGGGGGCCTTAGAGACCCAGTACTTC.

This chain connects TRBV18 to TRBJ2-7; no clear D. The V and J ends lost 4 bases and 6 bases respectively, with 10 bases between them. This CDR3 region has 12 residues. Germline V gene data show CDR1 as KGHSH and CDR2 as LQKENI. DNA of the CDR3: TGTGCCAGCTCACAGCCCCGGTCCGAGCAGTACTTC. It specifies CASSQPRSEQYF.

This clone was detected only a few times. CDR3 residues: CASSQGDRDFFGYTF. The CDR3 DNA sequence: TGCGCCAGCAGTCAGGGGGACAGGGATTTTTTTGGCTACACCTTC. The chain is built from TRBV5-1 and TRBJ1-2, with 9 bases that match TRBD1. The V gene's germline CDR1 is SGHRS and CDR2 YFSETQ. The CDR3 covers 15 residues. V trimming: 5 bases; J trimming: 7 bases; junction bases outside the gene matches: 12.

This chain links TRBV28 with TRBJ1-1; D call uncertain. CDR3 length equals 11 residues. Between the trimmed V and J ends, which lost 2 bases and 7 bases, there was a span of 5 bases. Germline V CDR1 and CDR2: MDHEN, SYDVKM. CDR3 DNA sequence: TGTGCCAGCAGTTTAGAGGGTGAAGCTTTCTTT. This gives the protein CASSLEGEAFF. The variable domain in full, with the rest retrieved from reference TRBV28 and TRBJ1-1, is DVKVTQSSRYLVKRTGEKVFLECVQDMDHENMFWYRQDPGLGLRLIYFSYDVKMKEKGDIPEGYSVSREKKERFSLILESASTNQTSMYLCASSLEGEAFFGQGTRLTVV.

The rearrangement joins TRBV6-6 to TRBJ1-5; 12 bases line up with TRBD1. CDR1 MNHNY and CDR2 SVGAGI come from the germline V gene (reference sequence). J lost 6 bases, V lost 5 bases, and 5 bases had no gene match. CDR3 length equals 15 residues. Written as DNA, the CDR3 is TGTGCCAGCAGTCCCGGGACAGGGGGCGGTCAGCCCCAGCATTTT. This encodes CASSPGTGGGQPQHF.

This clone was seen just once. This rearrangement joins TRBV5-1 to TRBJ2-3; D is possibly TRBD1 (6 bases). Trimming shortened V by 0 bases and J by 3 bases, and 14 bases separated the two germline ends. The CDR3 covers 16 residues. Germline assignment: CDR1 SGHRS and CDR2 YFSETQ. The CDR3 nucleotides are TGCGCCAGCAGCTTGGCGGAGGACAGACCAACAGATACGCAGTATTTT. It codes for CASSLAEDRPTDTQYF.

CDR3 DNA: TGTGCCAGCAATACAGCGGGAGAATGGGCAGATACGCAGTATTTT. This translates into CASNTAGEWADTQYF. This chain links TRBV9 with TRBJ2-3, with TRBD2 matching 8 bases. There are 15 residues in the CDR3. Germline V gene sequence: CDR1 SGDLS, CDR2 YYNGEE. After removal of 6 bases from V and 4 bases from J, the junction contained 10 bases not matched to a gene.

This clone turned up a few times. V and J are TRBV7-6 and TRBJ1-1; D might be TRBD1 (5 bases). There are 17 residues in the CDR3. V lost 1 base and J lost 4, with 19 bases in between. The germline V gene has CDR1 SGHVS and CDR2 FNYEAQ. In DNA, the CDR3 is TGTGCCAGCAGCTTAGGCCCTTGGGGGGGGTCCAGCACTGAAGCTTTCTTT. Translation: CASSLGPWGGSSTEAFF.